This T cell receptor (beta chain) was found in a study of blood T cell repertoires in COVID-19. Study information: Some COVID-19 samples were acute and others convalescent; all came from the United States, Italy and Spain.

In the source study's methods: Reference gene primer amplification in the assay estimated nucleated cell counts. Sequencing was performed with immunoSEQ multiplex PCR; in TCRdb, only in-frame clones are kept and a portion is missing. V and J calls and clone size come straight from that table; D and trimming were deduced from the DNA. The repertoire has some 140,000 clones, around 80% of them found once; the top ten carry roughly 3.6%. This CDR3 comprises 14 residues. The V gene lost 6 bases and the J gene lost 0 bases, with 9 bases spanning the gap. From germline, CDR1 is MNHEY and CDR2 SVGAGI. The material sequenced was peripheral blood. This TCR derives from a man aged 55 to 70 with acute or convalescent COVID-19. This chain joins TRBV6-5 and TRBJ1-5; D uncertain. The CDR3 DNA follows: TGTGCCAGCAGAGACACTCTTAGCAATCAGCCCCAGCATTTT. Translated, it gives CASRDTLSNQPQHF.